The following is a T cell receptor (beta chain) sequence with its context. The table lists this clonotype with a few counts. Its antigen target is currently unknown. Within one base of it there is no much larger clone, and no base qualities were kept. These data are taken from a study of early T cells in non-severe SARS-CoV-2 infection (dated by TCRdb to the early 2020s). For the study in its entirety: TCR sequencing used bulk RNA from unsorted whole blood, so alpha and beta chains could not be paired. Broad study findings and their caveats: VDJdb matching was skewed toward anti-spike CD8 responses, so virus-specific expansions were likely underestimated and private and CD4 specificities were missed.

Counted from cysteine to phenylalanine, this CDR3 has 14 amino acids. Only CDR3 DNA remains: 42 bases, in frame from the first base. Trimming leaves V shorter by 6 bases and J shorter by 2 bases, with the junction holding 6 bases beyond the gene matches. Preparation of the library involved 5' RACE. Sequencing was carried out with a NextSeq 500. The TCR library protocol attached unique molecular identifiers to individual cDNA molecules to correct for sequencing error and PCR bias. Both TCR alpha and beta chains were sequenced, and tight co-correlation was observed between alpha and beta sequence abundances in each sample. Under the source paper's analysis protocol: Decombinator V4 was used to annotate TCR sequences for V gene, J gene and CDR3. TCRs were defined as expanded if a significant change between any two time points was detected under a Poisson model with p below 0.0001. TCR abundances were normalised to the total number of TCRs sequenced in each sample and reported as counts per million. MAIT TCRs were defined by TRAV1-2 paired with TRAJ12, TRAJ20 or TRAJ33, and iNKT TCRs by TRAV10 paired with TRAJ18. VDJdb, accessed on 1 November 2021, was searched for TCRs annotated for CMV, EBV and SARS-CoV-2, and TCRs annotated for more than one antigen were excluded. The raw public data were reprocessed by TCRdb itself: fastp quality trimming at Q25, MiXCR clonotype calling, in-frame beta chains only. All rows with the same CDR3 protein become a single entry with the most common DNA and genes. It is TCRdb's table, rather than the study itself, that gives the V and J calls and clone size. The sample includes about 110,000 distinct CDR3 sequences, with around 10% observed a single time. The ten largest make up around 3% of the sample.

The study was a case-control design nested within a healthcare worker cohort in London, UK, with weekly nasopharyngeal swab PCR tests and blood sampling. Between 23 and 31 March 2020, the week of the UK lockdown, healthcare workers were enrolled and then followed up weekly for as long as 16 weeks. The receptor was isolated from an adult who was a healthcare worker with PCR-confirmed SARS-CoV-2 infection or an uninfected control (not recorded which). The V gene is TRBV12-3 or TRBV12-4 and the J gene is TRBJ1-1; TRBD1 fits 7 bases in the junction. The material sequenced was whole blood. This receptor carries the CDR3 CASSPTGINTEAFF. The bases are TGTGCCAGCAGCCCGACAGGGATTAACACTGAAGCTTTCTTT.